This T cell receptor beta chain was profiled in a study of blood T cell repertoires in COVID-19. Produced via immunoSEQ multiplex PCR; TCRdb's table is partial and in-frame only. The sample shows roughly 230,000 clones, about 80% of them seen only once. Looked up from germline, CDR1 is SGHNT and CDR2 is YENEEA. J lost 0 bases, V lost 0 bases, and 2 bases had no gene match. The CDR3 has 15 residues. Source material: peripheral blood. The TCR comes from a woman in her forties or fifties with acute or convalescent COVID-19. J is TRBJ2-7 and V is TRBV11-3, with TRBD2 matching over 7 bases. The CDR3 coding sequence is TGTGCCAGCAGCTTAGAAGCGGGATCCTCCTACGAGCAGTACTTC. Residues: CASSLEAGSSYEQYF.